This TCR beta chain is drawn from a study of blood T cell repertoires in COVID-19. Study details: COVID-19 samples from acute and convalescent phases originated in the United States, Italy and Spain.

As handled by the study authors: Nucleated cell number was recorded as an estimate derived from reference gene primer amplification. Method: immunoSEQ multiplex PCR; TCRdb's copy keeps in-frame clones and lacks some. V, J and clone size reflect that table, while D and trimming were determined from the DNA. The profile covers a few hundred thousand clones, with approximately 89% appearing a single time and approximately 7% taken by the ten largest. The sequence derives from a woman in her 30s who had recovered from COVID-19. The sequenced sample was peripheral blood.

CDR3 amino acids: CASSYGGTGAYGYTF. DNA of the CDR3: TGTGCCAGCAGCTACGGCGGGACAGGGGCCTATGGCTACACCTTC. The chain has TRBV5-5 and TRBJ1-2; 10 bases match TRBD1. The junction had 6 bases not matched to a gene; V was cut back by 3 bases and J by 4 bases. The CDR3 extends over 15 amino acids. Germline V CDR1 and CDR2: SGHKS, YYEKEE (reference sequence).